This T cell receptor beta chain was retrieved from a study of human T cells and chemical hapten exposure. MiXCR was run by TCRdb on the RACE reads, yielding one entry per CDR3 protein. The sample records tens of thousands of distinct CDR3 sequences, about a tenth being singletons. This sample's time point: patch test 1, 2 weeks after DPC sensitization. The treatment is: therapeutic diphenylcyclopropenone sensitization with weekly scalp DPC. Material: whole blood, obtained in connection with sensitization to the hapten diphenylcyclopropenone (DPC). This TCR was sampled from a woman in her fifties or sixties with alopecia areata. Some clones in this sample may be carry-over from other donors' samples.

The CDR3 sequence is CASSSRPTEAFF. The CDR3 region has the DNA TGTGCCAGCAGCTCGAGGCCCACTGAAGCTTTCTTT. The V gene is TRBV12-3 or TRBV12-4, the J gene TRBJ1-1; D gene unclear. CDR3 length: 12 amino acids. V shed 6 bases and J shed 4 bases, with 9 bases lying between them.